What follows are 8 T cell receptor beta chains derived from one specimen sequenced in a study of blood T cell repertoires in COVID-19. Produced via immunoSEQ multiplex PCR; TCRdb's table is partial and in-frame only. There are hundreds of thousands of clones in the sample; 70% to 90% occur only once, and approximately 3.1% lies in the top ten. Sequencing was carried out using PBMCs or T cells enriched from blood (not recorded which). These receptors were obtained from a woman between 50 and 59 years old in a cohort exposed to, infected with or recovered from COVID-19 (not recorded which).

This chain uses TRBV5-1 with TRBJ1-1; TRBD1 matches 8 bases. The CDR3 covers 15 residues. Losses at the gene ends were 4 bases for V and 3 bases for J; bases not matched to a gene: 8. Germline V lookup: CDR1 SGHRS, CDR2 YFSETQ. DNA of the CDR3: TGCGCCAGCAGCCAAAAAACAGGGGGGTACACTGAAGCTTTCTTT. It is translated as CASSQKTGGYTEAFF.

The chain links TRBV7-2 to TRBJ2-3; 9 bases map to TRBD1. Germline CDR1 is SGHTA and CDR2 is FQGNSA. The CDR3 is made up of 14 amino acids. Trimming cost V 4 bases and J 3 bases; bases outside gene matches: 2. As DNA, the CDR3 is TGTGCCAGCAGCTCAGGACAGGGGACAGATACGCAGTATTTT. This sequence encodes CASSSGQGTDTQYF.

The chain carries TRBV18 and TRBJ2-3; 8 bases are a match to TRBD2. Per the germline V gene, CDR1 is KGHSH and CDR2 is LQKENI. Trimming cost V 2 bases and J 5 bases; bases outside gene matches: 6. CDR3 length: 15 amino acids. The CDR3, as DNA: TGTGCCAGCTCACCAGTGGGACTAGGCTTAGATACGCAGTATTTT. It yields the protein CASSPVGLGLDTQYF.

J is TRBJ2-3 and V is TRBV5-1, with 9 bases lining up with TRBD1. Trimming at V came to 9 bases and at J to 8 bases, leaving 19 bases not matched to a gene. Germline values: CDR1 SGHRS, CDR2 YFSETQ. This CDR3 contains 16 residues. This CDR3 reads CATKTTGGAGGGTQYF. The CDR3 DNA sequence: TGCGCCACAAAAACGACAGGGGGTGCTGGAGGAGGTACGCAGTATTTT.

The V gene is TRBV7-3, the J gene TRBJ2-3, with TRBD1 identical over 7 bases. Unmatched junction bases numbered 12, after V lost 4 bases and J lost 2 bases. In germline, CDR1 is SGHTA, CDR2 FQGTGA. This CDR3 has 17 residues. The chain's CDR3 is CASSSRTGTVTTDTQYF. For the CDR3, the DNA is TGTGCCAGCAGCTCGCGAACCGGGACAGTAACCACAGATACGCAGTATTTT.

This clone was detected only once. The chain couples TRBV3-1 (or the pseudogene TRBV3-2) to TRBJ1-2; D perhaps matches TRBD1 (6 bases). CDR3 length: 14 amino acids. Per germline, CDR1 LGHDT and CDR2 YNNKEL (reference sequence). V lost 0 bases and J 8 bases, leaving 13 bases between the germline ends. CDR3 nucleotide sequence: TGTGCCAGCAGCCAAGATACAGGGCCTAGCGGCTACACCTTC. Translated, it gives CASSQDTGPSGYTF.

This clone was seen more than once but under ten times. V is TRBV9 and J is TRBJ1-1; 8 nucleotides match TRBD1. Germline V gene data show CDR1 as SGDLS and CDR2 as YYNGEE. The CDR3 has 15 amino acids. J lost 1 base, V lost 0 bases, and 2 bases had no gene match. Written as DNA, the CDR3 is TGTGCCAGCAGCGTAGGGACAGGGTCGAACACTGAAGCTTTCTTT. Protein: CASSVGTGSNTEAFF.

The sample holds one count of this clone. The V and J genes are TRBV4-2 and TRBJ1-5; 9 bases are shared with TRBD1. Germline CDR1 reads LGHNA; CDR2 reads YNFKEQ. The CDR3 sequence is 15 residues long. V dropped 2 bases and J dropped 6; count of bases not matched to a gene: 5. The CDR3, as DNA: TGTGCCAGCAGCCAATCGACAGGGGGACTTCAGCCCCAGCATTTT. This translates into CASSQSTGGLQPQHF.